The entry below describes one T cell receptor beta chain. Its antigen is currently unknown. This record belongs to a study of brain T cells in children with intractable seizures. The CDR3 spans 16 residues. V shed 1 base and J shed 3 bases, with 16 bases lying between them. Germline-derived CDR1 and CDR2 are SGHDN and FVKESK. Overall study results and limits: Absence of clones before surgery may stem from lower sequencing depth. Viral specificity was inferred only from CDR3 similarity; HCMV serostatus was unknown.

TCRdb's copy holds only in-frame clones and misses some; the assay was immunoSEQ multiplex PCR. The sample gives fewer than 85,000 clones, about 93% of which show up once; over 1.5% is in the top ten. Surgery cases with the highest brain T cell transcript signatures were chosen for sequencing. Pre-surgery treatment included at least one anti-epileptic drug. This chain uses TRBV14 with TRBJ2-7; the D gene is possibly TRBD1 (6 bases). The sample in question was peripheral blood, obtained at surgery. This receptor was identified in a boy younger than two with tuberous sclerosis and intractable seizures. Here the CDR3 reads CASSQGWFRGRYEQYF. Written as DNA, the CDR3 is TGTGCCAGCAGCCAAGGTTGGTTCAGGGGCCGCTACGAGCAGTACTTC.